Listed below are T cell receptor beta chains from one sample, sequenced in a study of cytomegalovirus exposure and HLA in healthy donors. Method: immunoSEQ multiplex PCR; TCRdb's copy keeps in-frame clones and lacks some. The sample holds 150,000 to 200,000 clones. Sequencing input: PBMCs. All receptors derive from a woman in her sixties or seventies in good health and CMV-seronegative. CDR3s include the opening cysteine and the closing phenylalanine or tryptophan. D genes are given only for firm matches.

d_gene,j_gene,v_gene,CDR3aa,CDR3nt
TRBD2,TRBJ2-7,TRBV6-5,CASSPGTSSEQYF,TGTGCCAGCAGTCCCGGGACTAGTTCCGAGCAGTACTTC
TRBD2,TRBJ2-7,TRBV9,CASSAATSRSPSGAYEQYF,TGTGCCAGCAGCGCCGCGACTAGCAGATCTCCTAGCGGCGCCTACGAGCAGTACTTC
NA,TRBJ2-1,TRBV5-1,CASSLEQGLYNEQFF,TGCGCCAGCAGCTTAGAACAGGGCCTTTACAATGAGCAGTTCTTC
NA,TRBJ1-2,TRBV19,CASSIIGVRGGYTF,TGTGCCAGTAGTATAATAGGGGTCCGCGGTGGCTACACCTTC
NA,TRBJ1-1,TRBV6-6,CASSANRVGTEAFF,TGTGCCAGCAGTGCAAACAGGGTTGGGACTGAAGCTTTCTTT
NA,TRBJ2-1,TRBV6-1,CASSTLASIYNEQFF,TGTGCCAGCAGTACTCTAGCTTCCATCTACAATGAGCAGTTCTTC
TRBD1,TRBJ1-1,TRBV19,CATLFRDRGHTEAFF,TGTGCCACCCTGTTCCGGGACAGGGGGCACACTGAAGCTTTCTTT
NA,TRBJ1-5,TRBV6-1,CASSENLRSQPQHF,TGTGCCAGCAGTGAAAACCTAAGGAGTCAGCCCCAGCATTTT
TRBD1,TRBJ1-2,TRBV4-3,CASSQDRGDGYTF,TGCGCCAGCAGCCAAGACAGGGGGGATGGCTACACCTTC
TRBD1,TRBJ2-2,TRBV9,CASSVEEGTGNTGELFF,TGTGCCAGCAGCGTAGAGGAGGGGACAGGGAACACCGGGGAGCTGTTTTTT
TRBD1,TRBJ1-2,TRBV5-1,CASSFGYQGASYTF,TGCGCCAGCAGCTTTGGGTACCAGGGGGCTAGCTACACCTTC
NA,TRBJ1-5,TRBV29-1,CSVEVGEGRPQHF,TGCAGCGTTGAAGTGGGAGAGGGCCGGCCCCAGCATTTT
TRBD2,TRBJ2-3,TRBV19,CASSLSGRASTDTQYF,TGTGCCAGTAGCCTAAGCGGGAGGGCTAGCACAGATACGCAGTATTTT
TRBD2,TRBJ2-1,TRBV6-5,CASSYSGTSGHEQFF,TGTGCCAGCAGTTACTCAGGGACTAGCGGGCATGAGCAGTTCTTC
NA,TRBJ1-4,TRBV7-8,CASSLEDSGSGEKLFF,TGTGCCAGCAGCTTAGAGGACAGCGGATCAGGTGAAAAACTGTTTTTT
NA,TRBJ2-3,TRBV4-3,CASSRSTTPTFSSTDTQYF,TGCGCCAGCAGCCGATCGACTACACCAACCTTCTCTAGCACAGATACGCAGTATTTT
NA,TRBJ1-1,TRBV5-1,CASSLRGGTEAFF,TGCGCCAGCAGCTTGAGGGGAGGGACTGAAGCTTTCTTT
NA,TRBJ1-4,TRBV7-2,CASSLDWVAGEKLFF,TGTGCCAGCAGCTTAGATTGGGTGGCGGGTGAAAAACTGTTTTTT
TRBD1,TRBJ2-7,TRBV4-3,CASSQDWTGSYEQYF,TGCGCCAGCAGCCAAGATTGGACAGGGTCCTACGAGCAGTACTTC
TRBD2,TRBJ2-3,TRBV5-4,CASSLTAGPRSQYF,TGTGCCAGCAGCTTGACAGCGGGACCCCGATCGCAGTATTTT
NA,TRBJ1-2,TRBV2,CASTLDPSGGYTF,TGTGCCAGCACCCTAGACCCCTCGGGTGGCTACACCTTC
TRBD2,TRBJ2-7,TRBV7-3,CASSLSAGVDYEQYF,TGTGCCAGCAGCTTATCGGCGGGAGTTGACTACGAGCAGTACTTC
TRBD1,TRBJ2-1,TRBV5-1,CATSGTGDRGEQFF,TGCGCCACCTCCGGGACAGGGGATAGAGGTGAGCAGTTCTTC
NA,TRBJ1-2,TRBV7-9,CASSLQGPLDGYTF,TGTGCCAGCAGTTTGCAGGGGCCCCTGGATGGCTACACCTTC
NA,TRBJ2-3,TRBV5-4,CASSSRTSTDTQYF,TGTGCCAGCAGCTCGAGGACTAGCACAGATACGCAGTATTTT
NA,TRBJ2-1,TRBV7-6,CASSLDGSSYNEQFF,TGTGCCAGCAGCTTAGATGGGAGCTCCTACAATGAGCAGTTCTTC
TRBD1,TRBJ1-5,TRBV2,CASSGWGQQNQPQHF,TGTGCCAGCAGTGGGTGGGGACAGCAAAATCAGCCCCAGCATTTT
NA,TRBJ2-1,TRBV7-3,CASSLTPFREGTMQQFF,TGTGCCAGCAGCTTAACTCCCTTTAGAGAAGGGACAATGCAGCAGTTCTTC
NA,TRBJ2-7,TRBV18,CASSSTGRSYEQYF,TGTGCCAGCTCATCTACAGGTCGTTCCTACGAGCAGTACTTC
NA,TRBJ1-1,TRBV6-1,CASTPGNKDTEAFF,TGTGCCAGCACCCCGGGGAATAAGGACACTGAAGCTTTCTTT
TRBD2,TRBJ2-3,TRBV7-2,CASSLVAGGADTQYF,TGTGCCAGCAGCTTAGTAGCGGGGGGGGCAGATACGCAGTATTTT
NA,TRBJ2-7,TRBV6-1,CASSEGTASYEQYF,TGTGCCAGCAGTGAAGGGACAGCTTCCTACGAGCAGTACTTC